Listed here are 25 T cell receptor beta chains from one sample, sequenced in a study of tumor-infiltrating lymphocytes in primary liver carcinoma. Investigators took RNA and DNA out together from roughly 21-30 mg of unsorted bulk tissue. The investigators made TCR beta cDNA from roughly 0.55 ug total RNA, using a constant-region primer. Three-round nested multiplex PCR performed with slightly modified ARM-PCR produced the TCR beta libraries. Two initial PCR rounds of about 11 cycles each paired TRBV1-TRBV30 forward primers with a C-beta reverse primer. Each CDR3 protein gets one entry after TCRdb re-called the multiplex PCR reads with MiXCR. The data show about 120,000 distinct CDR3 sequences, roughly 69% seen once. The sequenced sample was liver tumor tissue from sampling region 1. Subset defined: tumor region T1, superior pole. These receptors were taken from a woman in her sixties with primary liver carcinoma and hepatitis B virus infection.

As for this clonotype: A much more abundant neighbour one base away suggests this may be a read error. This sequence joins TRBV6-2 or TRBV6-3 and TRBJ2-7; 11 positions match TRBD2. With V trimmed by 0 bases and J by 9 bases, 10 bases remained unmatched. The CDR3 has 16 residues. Germline lookup yields CDR1 MNHEY and CDR2 SVGEGT. The CDR3 DNA reads as TGTGCCAGCAGTTACTCGACACTAGCGGGAGAGGGCGGGCAGTACTTC. Translating it yields CASSYSTLAGEGGQYF.

Note on this clonotype: A much larger clone lies a single base off, so this may be a read error. The rearrangement links TRBV6-1 to TRBJ1-5, with D possibly being TRBD1 (5 bases). This CDR3 contains 15 residues. The germline V gene encodes CDR1 MNHNS and CDR2 SASEGT. CDR3 nucleotide sequence: TGTGTCAGCAGTGAAGCGGCCGGGGCATCTCAGCCCCAGCATTTT. This translates into CVSSEAAGASQPQHF.

This clonotype has a single count. V usage is TRBV11-3 and J usage is TRBJ2-3; D uncertain. The CDR3 has 14 amino acids. Between the trimmed V and J ends, which lost 7 bases and 4 bases, there was a span of 15 bases. CDR1 and CDR2 (germline): SGHNT, YENEEA. CDR3 bases: TGTGCCAGCATTCGATCCCAGACTTCAGATACGCAGTATTTT. Translated, it gives CASIRSQTSDTQYF. Full variable domain (missing parts from reference TRBV11-3 and TRBJ2-3): EAGVVQSPRYKIIEKKQPVAFWCNPISGHNTLYWYLQNLGQGPELLIRYENEEAVDDSQLPKDRFSAERLKGVDSTLKIQPAELGDSAVYLCASIRSQTSDTQYFGPGTRLTVL.

Comments on this clonotype: A much larger clone lies one base from this, so it may be a read error. The chain joins TRBV10-2 to TRBJ2-7; the D is unclear. The CDR3 has 11 residues. Germline V CDR1 and CDR2: WSHSY, SAAADI. The CDR3 nucleotides are TGCGCCAGCGGGAATACCTACAAGCAGTACTTC. This codes for CASGNTYKQYF.

This clonotype was detected only once. One base away lies a much larger clone, so this may be a sequencing read error. Written as DNA, the CDR3 is TGTGCCAGCAGTCCGCGGGCACTGAACACTGTAGCTTTCTTT. It encodes CASSPRALNTVAFF. V usage is TRBV6-1 and J usage is TRBJ1-1, with unresolved D. The V gene's germline CDR1 is MNHNS and CDR2 SASEGT. This CDR3 comprises 14 residues.

In the case of this clonotype: An end of the junction does not agree with germline; a read error may underlie this. In nucleotides, the CDR3 is TGCGCCAGCAGACCGAGCCTTGACGCCGGGGGGCTGTTTTTT. Translation gives CASRPSLDAGGLFF. The rearrangement joins TRBV11-1 to TRBJ2-2, with D maybe TRBD2 (6 bases). This CDR3 has 14 amino acids. Germline CDR1 reads SGHAT; CDR2 reads FQDESV (reference sequence).

The sample holds a few counts of this clonotype. A single base separates this from a much larger clone, so it may be a read error. This chain links TRBV29-1 with TRBJ1-2; TRBD1 is a possible D gene (6 bases). In germline, CDR1 is SQVTM, CDR2 ANQGSEA. The CDR3 loop spans 14 amino acids. The V end lost 4 bases, the J end lost 2 bases, and 14 bases lay between the germline ends. CDR3 region: CSVGFFDRNYGYTF. CDR3 nucleotides: TGCAGCGTTGGTTTCTTCGACAGGAACTATGGCTACACCTTC.

As regards this clonotype: This sequence may be a read error, since a much larger clone differs from it by one base. J is TRBJ2-5 and V is TRBV24-1, with no clear D. The CDR3 totals 13 residues. The germline CDR1 and CDR2 sequences are KGHDR and SFDVKD. CDR3 sequence reads: CATSDFNQGTQYF. Here the CDR3 DNA reads TGTGCCACCAGTGATTTCAATCAAGGGACCCAGTACTTC.

This clonotype was seen only a few times. The chain employs TRBV5-4 and TRBJ2-2, with 10 nucleotides matching TRBD2. From germline, CDR1 is SGHNT and CDR2 YYREEE (reference sequence). This CDR3 has 16 residues. The V gene end was trimmed by 0 bases and the J gene end by 5 bases; junction bases not matched to a gene: 4. This CDR3 reads CASSLAVSGRTGELFF. Written as DNA, the CDR3 is TGTGCCAGCAGCTTGGCCGTTAGCGGGAGGACCGGGGAGCTGTTTTTT.

A note on this clonotype: This sequence may be a read error, since a much larger clone differs from it by one base. The final CDR3 position lacks the conserved phenylalanine or tryptophan, pointing to a likely read error. V gene TRBV4-1 combines with J gene TRBJ1-3, with D uncertain. V lost 2 bases to trimming and J lost 1 base, with 3 bases between them. This CDR3 has 13 amino acids. Germline CDR1 MGHRA, CDR2 YSYEKL. CDR3 sequence: CASSQTSGNTIYL. The CDR3 nucleotides are TGCGCCAGCAGCCAAACTTCTGGAAACACCATATATCTT.

Written as DNA, the CDR3 is TGTGCCACCAGTGATCCCGGGACTAGCGGGAGTTACCCTGAGCAGTTCTTC. It encodes CATSDPGTSGSYPEQFF. The genes are TRBV24-1 and TRBJ2-1, with 14 nucleotides matching TRBD2. Trimming cost V 3 bases and J 9 bases; bases outside gene matches: 9. Germline V gene data show CDR1 as KGHDR and CDR2 as SFDVKD. This CDR3 has 17 residues.

The sample holds a few counts of this clonotype. The chain recombines TRBV7-9 with TRBJ1-3, with D perhaps TRBD1 (5 bases). V was cut by 5 bases and J by 4 bases, with 12 bases left in between. The CDR3 runs to 14 residues. Germline loops: CDR1 SEHNR, CDR2 FQNEAQ (reference sequence). The CDR3 nucleotides read TGTGCCAGCAGCCCAGGGTATACAGGAAACACCATATATTTT. This sequence encodes CASSPGYTGNTIYF.

A few counts support this clonotype. This chain uses TRBV7-8 with TRBJ2-3; the match to TRBD2 covers 9 bases. CDR1 and CDR2 from the germline V gene are SGHVS and FQNEAQ. The junction had 26 bases not matched to a gene; V was cut back by 5 bases and J by 2 bases. There are 22 residues in the CDR3. CDR3 in amino acids: CASSPPRSGSRLSLTFTDTQYF. The CDR3 DNA follows: TGTGCCAGCAGCCCCCCCCGTAGCGGGAGTCGCCTCTCACTGACGTTCACAGATACGCAGTATTTT.

This clonotype was detected only a few times. The gene calls are TRBV28 and TRBJ1-5; no reliable D call. This CDR3 has 15 residues. The germline CDR1 and CDR2 sequences are MDHEN and SYDVKM. The germline V and J ends were trimmed by 2 bases and 2 bases, with 10 bases remaining between them. In DNA, the CDR3 is TGTGCCAGCAGTTTACGGGTTTCGGGCAATCAGCCCCAGCATTTT. Amino acids: CASSLRVSGNQPQHF.

This rearrangement joins TRBV6-1 to TRBJ2-1; 10 bases map to TRBD2. Germline-derived CDR1 and CDR2 are MNHNS and SASEGT. V dropped 10 bases and J dropped 0; count of bases not matched to a gene: 6. This CDR3 has 15 residues. The CDR3 nucleotides read TGTGCCAATAGGCTAGCGGGAGCCTCCTACAATGAGCAGTTCTTC. Amino acids: CANRLAGASYNEQFF.

Notes on this clonotype: A single base separates this from a much larger clone, so it may be a read error. The gene calls are TRBV6-6 and TRBJ2-7, with D possibly matching TRBD1 (6 bases). The V gene's germline CDR1 is MNHNY and CDR2 SVGAGI (reference sequence). The CDR3 is 15 residues long. V lost 2 bases and J 0 bases, leaving 11 bases between the germline ends. The CDR3 sequence is CASSYGRRGSYEQYF. The CDR3 DNA follows: TGTGCCAGCAGTTACGGGCGCAGGGGCTCCTACGAGCAGTACTTC.

As for this clonotype: A read error may account for a junction end that differs from germline. The chain couples TRBV12-3 or TRBV12-4 to TRBJ2-5; 9 bases fit TRBD1. This CDR3 is 15 amino acids long. Here the CDR3 DNA reads TGTACCAGCAGTTTTTCCACAGGGGGCGCGGAGACCCACTACTTC. This gives the protein CTSSFSTGGAETHYF.

This clonotype was observed a few times. The V and J genes are TRBV5-1 and TRBJ2-1; D assignment may be TRBD1 or TRBD2 (5 bases each). The CDR3 has 14 amino acids. Germline values: CDR1 SGHRS, CDR2 YFSETQ. Trimming took off 4 bases at V and 5 bases at J, with 13 bases between the two ends. CDR3 nucleotides: TGCGCCAGCAGCCGCAGGGACGTAAACAATGAGCAGTTCTTC. This gives the protein CASSRRDVNNEQFF.

This rearrangement joins TRBV5-1 to TRBJ2-2; perhaps TRBD2 as D (5 bases). The CDR3 totals 14 residues. V dropped 4 bases and J dropped 1 base, with 8 bases sitting between them. Germline V gene sequence: CDR1 SGHRS, CDR2 YFSETQ. CDR3 amino acids: CASSTTRNTGELFF. The CDR3 region has the DNA TGCGCCAGCAGCACAACTAGGAACACCGGGGAGCTGTTTTTT. Using reference TRBV5-1 and TRBJ2-2 for the parts outside the CDR3, the full variable domain is KAGVTQTPRYLIKTRGQQVTLSCSPISGHRSVSWYQQTPGQGLQFLFEYFSETQRNKGNFPGRFSGRQFSNSRSEMNVSTLELGDSALYLCASSTTRNTGELFFGEGSRLTVL.

As to this clonotype: This may arise from a read error, as a much more abundant clone is one base away. The CDR3 loop is CASSILDRFYEEYF. The CDR3 bases are TGTGCCAGCAGTATCCTGGACAGATTCTACGAGGAGTACTTC. This chain uses TRBV28 with TRBJ2-7; possible D gene TRBD1, 6 bases. Looked up from germline, CDR1 is MDHEN and CDR2 is SYDVKM. CDR3 size: 14 residues.

This clonotype was seen a handful of times. The chain carries TRBV4-2 and TRBJ2-1, with D perhaps given as TRBD1 or TRBD2 (5 bases each). Trimming shortened V by 1 base and J by 6 bases, and 13 bases separated the two germline ends. The germline gives CDR1 LGHNA, CDR2 YNFKEQ. The CDR3 sequence is 15 residues long. The CDR3 nucleotides read TGTGCCAGCAGCCAAGGGGGACCATCTTCCAATGAGCAGTTCTTC. Protein: CASSQGGPSSNEQFF.

The V call is TRBV11-2, the J call TRBJ2-2; 8 nucleotides agree with TRBD2. After removal of 1 base from V and 6 bases from J, the junction contained 10 bases not matched to a gene. Germline V gene sequence: CDR1 SGHAT, CDR2 FQNNGV. This CDR3 contains 17 residues. The CDR3 loop reads CASSLALRGGTSGELFF. The CDR3 nucleotides are TGTGCCAGCAGCTTAGCACTACGGGGGGGTACCTCCGGGGAGCTGTTTTTT.

The V gene is TRBV7-9, the J gene TRBJ2-1, with D unresolved. The CDR3 is 15 amino acids. The germline V gene encodes CDR1 SEHNR and CDR2 FQNEAQ (reference sequence). V lost 3 bases and J lost 0, with 9 bases in between. As DNA, the CDR3 is TGTGCCAGCAGCTTCTATCAGAGCTCCTACAATGAGCAGTTCTTC. Its translation is CASSFYQSSYNEQFF.

This chain connects TRBV5-1 to TRBJ2-2; D gene uncertain. The V gene lost 2 bases and the J gene lost 0 bases, with 8 bases spanning the gap. Germline assignment: CDR1 SGHRS and CDR2 YFSETQ. This CDR3 spans 15 amino acids. CDR3 coding DNA: TGCGCCAGCAGCTTAAAGCCGCCGAACACCGGGGAGCTGTTTTTT. Amino acids: CASSLKPPNTGELFF.

V gene TRBV6-6 combines with J gene TRBJ1-5, with D unresolved. The germline gives CDR1 MNHNY, CDR2 SVGAGI (reference sequence). V gave up 8 bases and J gave up 2 bases, with 16 bases separating them. The CDR3 length is 15 residues. DNA of the CDR3: TGTGCCAGCTTCGATAGGCCCTTGGGCAATCAGCCCCAGCATTTT. This gives the protein CASFDRPLGNQPQHF.